This T cell receptor beta chain was recorded in a study of blood T cells in healthy people across ages. A sample-barcoded 5' primer and a J-beta primer mix were used in a second PCR of about 6 to 11 cycles. All cDNA molecules were each tagged by a template-switch adaptor with 12 random nucleotides. MiXCR, applied by TCRdb to the 5' RACE reads, yields one record per CDR3 protein. The table includes over 1.5 million distinct CDR3 sequences, about 50% detected once. Total RNA was extracted at no less than 5.5 micrograms per sample. This clonotype was seen only a few times. The receptor comes from a woman aged 35 to 49 in good health. The sequenced material came from blood.

CDR3 region: CASSLAPGMDYGYTF. CDR3 nucleotides: TGCGCCAGCAGCTTGGCCCCGGGAATGGACTATGGCTACACCTTC. This chain links TRBV5-1 with TRBJ1-2; D is undetermined. V was pared by 0 bases and J by 3 bases, with 12 bases between. The CDR3 sequence is 15 residues long. Germline V CDR1 and CDR2: SGHRS, YFSETQ. Supplemented by reference TRBV5-1 and TRBJ1-2, the full variable domain reads KAGVTQTPRYLIKTRGQQVTLSCSPISGHRSVSWYQQTPGQGLQFLFEYFSETQRNKGNFPGRFSGRQFSNSRSEMNVSTLELGDSALYLCASSLAPGMDYGYTFGSGTRLTVV.